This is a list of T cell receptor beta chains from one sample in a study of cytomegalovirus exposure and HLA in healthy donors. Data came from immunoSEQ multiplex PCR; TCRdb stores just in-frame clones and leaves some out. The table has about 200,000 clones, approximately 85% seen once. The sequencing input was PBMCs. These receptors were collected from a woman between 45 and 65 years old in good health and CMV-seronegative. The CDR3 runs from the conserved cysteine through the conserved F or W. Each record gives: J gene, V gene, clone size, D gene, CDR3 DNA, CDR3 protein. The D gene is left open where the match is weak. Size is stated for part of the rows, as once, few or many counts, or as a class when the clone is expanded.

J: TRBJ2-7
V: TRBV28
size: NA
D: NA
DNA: TGTGCCAGCAGCGGGATGGGGTCCAGCTCCTACGAGCAGTACTTC
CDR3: CASSGMGSSSYEQYF

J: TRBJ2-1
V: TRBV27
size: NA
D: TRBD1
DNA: TGTGCCAGCACCCCAACAGGGACAGTTTACAATGAGCAGTTCTTC
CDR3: CASTPTGTVYNEQFF

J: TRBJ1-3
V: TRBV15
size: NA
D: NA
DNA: TGTGCCACCAGCAGTAACAGGGCTGGAAACACCATATATTTT
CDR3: CATSSNRAGNTIYF

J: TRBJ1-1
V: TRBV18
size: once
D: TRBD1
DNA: TGTGCCAGCTCAGCCGGGACAGCCCCAATTGAAGCTTTCTTT
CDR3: CASSAGTAPIEAFF

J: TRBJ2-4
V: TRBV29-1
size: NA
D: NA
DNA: TGCAGCGTTGCCAGCGGAGCCAAAAACATTCAGTACTTC
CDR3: CSVASGAKNIQYF

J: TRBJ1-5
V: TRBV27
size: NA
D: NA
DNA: TGTGCCAGCAGTTTAGTAGGGGATATCGATCAGCCCCAGCATTTT
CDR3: CASSLVGDIDQPQHF

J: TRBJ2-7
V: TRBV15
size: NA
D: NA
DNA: TGTGCCACCAGCAGAGACGCTAGCGAGCAGTACTTC
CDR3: CATSRDASEQYF

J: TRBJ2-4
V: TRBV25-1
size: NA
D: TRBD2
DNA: TGTGCCAGCAGTGGGACTAGCGGGAGAAGAAAAAACATTCAGTACTTC
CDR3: CASSGTSGRRKNIQYF

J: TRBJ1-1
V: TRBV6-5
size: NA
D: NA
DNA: TGTGCCAGCCAGGGTCACACTGAAGCTTTCTTT
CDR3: CASQGHTEAFF

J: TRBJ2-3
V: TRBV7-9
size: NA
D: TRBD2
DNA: TGTGCCAGCAGCTGGAGCGGGAGGCGTACAGATACGCAGTATTTT
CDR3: CASSWSGRRTDTQYF

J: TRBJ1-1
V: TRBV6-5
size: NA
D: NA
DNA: TGTGCCAGCACCAGGGCGGGAAACACTGAAGCTTTCTTT
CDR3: CASTRAGNTEAFF

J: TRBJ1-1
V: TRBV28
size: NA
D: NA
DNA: TGTGCCACGAGGCTAATCCACACTGAAGCTTTCTTT
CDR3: CATRLIHTEAFF

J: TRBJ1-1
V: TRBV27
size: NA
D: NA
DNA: TGTGCCAGCAGTTTACGAGGCACTGAAGCTTTCTTT
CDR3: CASSLRGTEAFF

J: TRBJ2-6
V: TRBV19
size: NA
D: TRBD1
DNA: TGTGCCAGTAGAGACAGGGGCCACTCTGGGGCCAACGTCCTGACTTTC
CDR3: CASRDRGHSGANVLTF

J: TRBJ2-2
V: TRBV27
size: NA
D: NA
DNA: TGTGCCAGCAGGGAGGCCGGGGAGCTGTTTTTT
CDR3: CASREAGELFF

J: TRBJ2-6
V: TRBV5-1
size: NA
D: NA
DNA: TGCGCCAGCAGCTCACAGACAGGATGGGCTGGGGCCAACGTCCTGACTTTC
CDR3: CASSSQTGWAGANVLTF

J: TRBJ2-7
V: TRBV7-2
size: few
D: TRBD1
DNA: TGTGCCAGCAGCTTAGCGCACAGGGGGCTCTCCTACGAGCAGTACTTC
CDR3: CASSLAHRGLSYEQYF

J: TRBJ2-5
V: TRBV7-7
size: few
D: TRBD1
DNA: TGTGCCAGCAGCATTACAGGGGGAGGAGAGACCCAGTACTTC
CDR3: CASSITGGGETQYF

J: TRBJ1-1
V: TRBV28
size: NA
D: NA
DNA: TGTGCCAGCAGTTTAGACAGGCCAAGTCGAGCTTTCTTT
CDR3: CASSLDRPSRAFF

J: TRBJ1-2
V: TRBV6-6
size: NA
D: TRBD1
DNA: TGTGCCAGCAGTTACGCGACAGGGGGCGGCTACACCTTC
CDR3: CASSYATGGGYTF

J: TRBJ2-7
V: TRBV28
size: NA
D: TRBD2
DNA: TGTGCCAGCAGTACACCTAGCGGTCCACTTTACGAGCAGTACTTC
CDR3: CASSTPSGPLYEQYF

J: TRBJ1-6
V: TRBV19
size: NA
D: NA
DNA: TGTGCCAGTAGTAAAGGCACAGGGTTTTCACCCCTCCACTTT
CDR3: CASSKGTGFSPLHF

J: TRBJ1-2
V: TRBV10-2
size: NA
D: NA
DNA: TGCGCCAGCAGTGAGAGGGGGAACGACTATGGCTACACCTTC
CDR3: CASSERGNDYGYTF

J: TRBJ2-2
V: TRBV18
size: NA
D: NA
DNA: TGTGCCAGCTCACCAAGACGGGGGGCGAGGGTGAGCACCGGGGAGCTGTTTTTT
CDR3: CASSPRRGARVSTGELFF

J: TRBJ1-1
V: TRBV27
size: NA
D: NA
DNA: TGTGCCAGCAGTTTAGGTCTGGCAGGGGCTCTGAACACTGAAGCTTTCTTT
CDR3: CASSLGLAGALNTEAFF

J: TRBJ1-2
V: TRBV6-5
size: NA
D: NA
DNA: TGTGCCAGCAGTCCGTCGACAGCCAACTATGGCTACACCTTC
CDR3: CASSPSTANYGYTF

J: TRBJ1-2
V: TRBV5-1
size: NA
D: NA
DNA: TGCGCCAGCAGCTTGGACCGGGAGGGCTACACCTTC
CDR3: CASSLDREGYTF

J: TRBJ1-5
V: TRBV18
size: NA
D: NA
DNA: TGTGCCAGCTCACCCCTTGACGGGGGGAGCAATCAGCCCCAGCATTTT
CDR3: CASSPLDGGSNQPQHF

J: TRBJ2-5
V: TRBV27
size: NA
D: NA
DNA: TGTGCCAGCAGTTTATCGTATCGTCAAGAGACCCAGTACTTC
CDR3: CASSLSYRQETQYF

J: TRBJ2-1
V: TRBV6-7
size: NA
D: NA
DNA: TGTGCCAGCAGTTACTCCTACGCCGAGCAGTTCTTC
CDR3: CASSYSYAEQFF

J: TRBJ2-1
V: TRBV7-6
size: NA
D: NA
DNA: TGTGCCAGCAGCTCCAACAATGAGCAGTTCTTC
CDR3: CASSSNNEQFF

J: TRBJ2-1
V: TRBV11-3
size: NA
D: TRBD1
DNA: TGTGCCAGCAGCGGAGACAGGGGAGCAAACAATGAGCAGTTCTTC
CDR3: CASSGDRGANNEQFF

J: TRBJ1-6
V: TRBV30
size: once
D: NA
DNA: TGTGCCTGGAACAGGGAGCGAGCCCTCCACTTT
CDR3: CAWNRERALHF

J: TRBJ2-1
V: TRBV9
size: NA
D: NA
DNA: TGTGCCAGCAGCGATCCTAGCGCCTTCTCCTACAATGAGCAGTTCTTC
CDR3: CASSDPSAFSYNEQFF

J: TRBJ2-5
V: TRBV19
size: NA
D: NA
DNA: TGTGCCAGTAGTATGACTACCACCTCGGGGACCCAGTACTTC
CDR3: CASSMTTTSGTQYF

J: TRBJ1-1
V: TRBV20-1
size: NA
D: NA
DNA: TGCAGTCTGAGTGACACTGAAGCTTTCTTT
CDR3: CSLSDTEAFF

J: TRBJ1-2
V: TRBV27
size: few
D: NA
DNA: TGTGCCAGCAGTTTATTGGCGGGGAACTATGGCTACACCTTC
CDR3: CASSLLAGNYGYTF

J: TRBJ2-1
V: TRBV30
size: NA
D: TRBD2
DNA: TGTGCCTGGAGCCACCCCGGGACTAGCGGTCCGGGTGAGCAGTTCTTC
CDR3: CAWSHPGTSGPGEQFF

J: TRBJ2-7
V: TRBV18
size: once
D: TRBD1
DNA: TGTGCCAGCTCACCACAGGGACAGGGGCCGTACGAGCAGTACTTC
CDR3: CASSPQGQGPYEQYF

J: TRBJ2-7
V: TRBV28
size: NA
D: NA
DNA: TGTGCCAGCAGTTTAAGCGTCCCTGGGGAGCAGTACTTC
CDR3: CASSLSVPGEQYF

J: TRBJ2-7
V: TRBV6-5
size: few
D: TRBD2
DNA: TGTGCCAGCAGTCGGGGGGGGAGGGCCGGTTACGAGCAGTACTTC
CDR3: CASSRGGRAGYEQYF

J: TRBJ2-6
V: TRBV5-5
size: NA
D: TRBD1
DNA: TGTGCCAGCAGCTTCTGGACAAGGGGGCCAAACGTCCTGACTTTC
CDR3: CASSFWTRGPNVLTF